Given below is one T cell receptor beta chain in context. The antigen it binds to is not known. Base qualities are not provided; no much larger clone lies one nucleotide away. From a lookup of the germline V gene (reference sequence), CDR1 and CDR2 are GTSNPN and SVGIG. V sheds 5 bases and J sheds 9 bases, leaving 7 bases between their ends. The cysteine opens and the phenylalanine closes a CDR3 of 10 amino acids. Only CDR3 DNA is held: 30 bases, read in frame from base 1. Each collaborating institution followed its own protocols to collect whole blood in K2EDTA tubes. Collaborator samples were shipped for TCRbeta analysis as frozen whole blood, isolated PBMCs, or DNA extracted from either sample type. The data derive from a study of blood T cell repertoires in COVID-19 (dated by TCRdb to 2020 to 2021). Notes on the research overall: Samples covering the acute and convalescent phases of COVID-19 were provided by collaborators in the United States, Italy and Spain. Sample metadata almost always included a de-identified subject ID, COVID-19 status, age in years and sex. Where available, HLA class I and class II types were taken from metadata supplied by the sample provider and were not determined by assay-based typing. The samples were drawn from the first 160 participants of the ongoing ImmuneRACE study and from 1,254 subjects provided by 6 global collaborators. The dataset comprised deeply sampled blood TCRbeta repertoires from subjects exposed to, actively infected with, or recovered from COVID-19. The prospective study material was composed of cDNA or gDNA derived from T cells, B-cell-depleted T cells, or PBMCs. The repertoires were released in a freely available public database meant as a resource for research on the immune response to SARS-CoV-2.

What the research found in general, with its limitations: Clinical and demographic metadata were provided uncurated, with the amount varying by source and participant.

TCRbeta CDR3 regions were amplified from genomic DNA by means of the immunoSEQ Assay, a bias-controlled multiplex PCR. The source study handled its data this way. Within the assay, amplification of reference gene primers was used to estimate how many nucleated cells each sample contained. Sequence reads were collapsed and filtered to measure the absolute abundance of every unique TCRbeta CDR3 rearrangement. For each sample, productive Simpson clonality was calculated as the square root of Simpson's diversity index across productive rearrangements. The table was pulled from immuneACCESS by TCRdb, which kept in-frame rearrangements only. Such tables lose some clones; where checked, under half of the loss comes from unresolved V genes, and the rest has no known cause. V, J and clone size are those of that table, while D and trimming were read from the DNA. Recorded for this sample are tens of thousands of clones; roughly 91% of them occurred a single time. In total, the top ten clones hold roughly a fifth of the sample.

In this chain, TRBV30 is recombined with TRBJ2-2, with the identity of the D gene unclear. The specimen was peripheral blood. This clonotype was obtained from a human donor in a cohort sampled during active COVID-19. The bases read TGTGCCTGGCTACGAAGGGAGCTGTTTTTT. It translates to CAWLRRELFF.